This T cell receptor beta chain was retrieved from a study of graft-versus-host responses after intestinal transplantation. Study-wide background: Multivisceral, liver-intestinal, or isolated intestinal grafts went to recipients. Every transplant recipient was induced with anti-thymocyte globulin, then maintained on tacrolimus and steroids for about 3 years.

Broader study findings: Some GvH clones appeared in ileal mucosa or blood before recipient bone marrow.

Assay used: immunoSEQ multiplex PCR; TCRdb lists only in-frame clones, some missing. The sample records fewer than 65,000 clones, approximately 88% being singletons. Notes on this clone: The antigen remains undetermined.

V lost 7 bases and J lost 5, with 17 bases in between. Germline assignment: CDR1 WSHSY and CDR2 SAAADI. CDR3 length: 14 residues. Sequenced here: unstimulated CD4+ T cells sorted from spleen or lymph node cells, sampled before transplant. The clonotype was recovered from a human donor who was the organ donor for an intestinal transplant. The chain uses TRBV10-2 and TRBJ2-5, with D tentatively TRBD2 (6 bases). The CDR3 DNA follows: TGCGCCAGCAAAACCTTTAGCGGAGCGGAGACCCAGTACTTC. It encodes CASKTFSGAETQYF.